This T cell receptor (beta chain) was sequenced in a study of cytomegalovirus exposure and HLA in healthy donors. V was shortened by 5 bases and J by 4 bases, with 14 bases between the two germline ends. CDR3 length: 14 residues. The germline V gene has CDR1 SGHAT and CDR2 FQNNGV. A multiplex PCR was run with 60 Vbeta primers and 13 Jbeta primers. Sequencing used immunoSEQ multiplex PCR; TCRdb keeps in-frame clones, though not all of them. The sample has about 160,000 clones, around four fifths seen once. A note on this clone: Its antigen is not identified.

Findings and caveats of the study: A prior analysis recorded that most TCR beta V segments were productive about 90% or about 30% of the time. Later work associated roughly 15,000 TCR beta sequences with HLA alleles at 0.05 false discovery rate.

The sequence came from a man younger than 35 in good health and CMV-seronegative. The chain employs TRBV11-2 and TRBJ1-2, with a weak D call TRBD1 (5 bases). Sequences were obtained from PBMCs. CDR3 loop: CASSLVEGPYGYTF. The CDR3, as DNA: TGTGCCAGCAGCCTCGTGGAGGGACCCTATGGCTACACCTTC.